This TCR beta chain comes out of a study of blood T cell repertoires in COVID-19. The germline gives CDR1 SGHTA, CDR2 FQGTGA. CDR3 length: 13 amino acids. Trimming removed 6 bases at V and 1 base at J, with 6 bases between. Assay: immunoSEQ multiplex PCR; the TCRdb copy retains only in-frame clones and omits some. This table holds over 20,000 clones, 70% to 90% found once. V gene TRBV7-3 combines with J gene TRBJ2-2; D may be TRBD2 (6 bases). The sample consisted of peripheral blood. The clonotype originates from a man aged 65 to 79 with acute or convalescent COVID-19. Written as DNA, the CDR3 is TGTGCCAGCAGTAGCGGGAACACCGGGGAGCTGTTTTTT. Amino acids: CASSSGNTGELFF.